This entry lists 18 T cell receptor beta chains sequenced from one sample in a study of yellow fever vaccine responses in identical twins. Each CDR3 protein is one row after TCRdb ran MiXCR on the RT-PCR reads. Found here are tens of thousands of distinct CDR3 sequences, more than 45% of them singletons; the top ten hold about 4.5%. The sequencing used T cells from blood (PBMCs), unsorted or a sorted subset (not recorded which), collected before or after yellow fever vaccination (not recorded which). The receptors derive from a woman aged 18-29 years who received the yellow fever vaccine.

V is TRBV19 and J is TRBJ1-1; 8 positions agree with TRBD1. The CDR3 is 17 amino acids. CDR1 LNHDA and CDR2 SQIVND come from the germline V gene (reference sequence). Trimming took 3 bases from V and 6 from J; bases not matched to a gene: 15. The CDR3 loop is CASSMRAGTGSYAEAFF. DNA of the CDR3: TGTGCCAGTAGTATGCGAGCCGGGACAGGCTCATACGCTGAAGCTTTCTTT.

The chain links TRBV13 to TRBJ1-1; D might be TRBD1 (6 bases). Germline CDR1 reads PRHDT; CDR2 reads FYEKMQ (reference sequence). The CDR3 loop spans 15 amino acids. V lost 4 bases and J lost 2, with 14 bases in between. The chain's CDR3 is CASSSPQGLNTEAFF. The CDR3 DNA sequence: TGTGCCAGCAGCTCGCCACAGGGACTTAACACTGAAGCTTTCTTT.

The chain uses TRBV3-1 and TRBJ2-1; 11 bases are a match to TRBD1. The CDR3 consists of 18 residues. The trim removed 0 bases at V and 7 bases at J, leaving 11 bases unmatched. Germline loops: CDR1 LGHDT, CDR2 YNNKEL (reference sequence). CDR3 residues: CASSQDTAGTGGNNEQFF. CDR3 DNA sequence: TGTGCCAGCAGCCAAGATACTGCCGGGACAGGGGGGAATAATGAGCAGTTCTTC.

This rearrangement joins TRBV20-1 to TRBJ2-7, with D perhaps matching TRBD1 (5 bases). Germline V gives CDR1 DFQATT, CDR2 SNEGSKA (reference sequence). Trimming shortened V by 4 bases and J by 5 bases, and 12 bases separated the two germline ends. The CDR3 consists of 12 residues. CDR3 amino acids: CSAIPDSHEQYF. DNA of the CDR3: TGCAGTGCTATACCTGACAGCCACGAGCAGTACTTC.

In this sample, this clonotype turned up a few times. CDR3 nucleotide sequence: TGTGCCAGCAGCCCCGACAGGGTCTGGAACACTGAAGCTTTCTTT. Amino acid sequence: CASSPDRVWNTEAFF. The chain has TRBV7-9 and TRBJ1-1; 7 bases map to TRBD1. The CDR3 has 15 amino acids. J was trimmed by 1 base and V by 5 bases; bases with no gene match: 7. CDR1 is SEHNR, CDR2 FQNEAQ, per germline (reference sequence).

The chain is built from TRBV29-1 and TRBJ2-5; no clear D. This CDR3 is 10 amino acids long. Trimming pared 8 bases from V and 5 bases from J, leaving 9 bases between. From germline, CDR1 is SQVTM and CDR2 ANQGSEA. The CDR3 nucleotides read TGCAGCTCCCTTCGGGAGACCCAGTACTTC. Residues: CSSLRETQYF.

V and J are TRBV12-3 or TRBV12-4 and TRBJ2-7; no definite D call. Trimming pared 3 bases from V and 1 base from J, leaving 16 bases between. The length of the CDR3 is 16 residues. Written as DNA, the CDR3 is TGTGCCAGCAGTTTTGGGGTGTCGACGTCATCCTACGAGCAGTACTTC. Protein: CASSFGVSTSSYEQYF.

This chain joins TRBV14 and TRBJ1-2; D ambiguous. V was cut by 1 base and J by 2 bases, with 20 bases left in between. Germline V CDR1 and CDR2: SGHDN, FVKESK. The CDR3 is 18 amino acids. DNA for the CDR3: TGTGCCAGCAGCCAAGTTAGGTCCACGAGGAGGTTCAACTATGGCTACACCTTC. This codes for CASSQVRSTRRFNYGYTF.

This chain links TRBV5-1 with TRBJ2-1, with 7 bases lining up with TRBD2. Per germline, CDR1 SGHRS and CDR2 YFSETQ. The CDR3 covers 14 residues. V shed 4 bases, J shed 3 bases, and the junction held 4 bases outside the gene matches. In DNA, the CDR3 is TGCGCCAGCAGCGGGGGAGGGAGCTACAATGAGCAGTTCTTC. The encoded protein is CASSGGGSYNEQFF.

This chain uses TRBV2 with TRBJ2-5; 8 bases align to TRBD1. Trimming at V came to 1 base and at J to 2 bases, leaving 3 bases not matched to a gene. The CDR3 is made up of 15 amino acids. Germline V CDR1 and CDR2: SNHLY, FYNNEI. The CDR3 here is CASSEGHRGQETQYF. As DNA, the CDR3 is TGTGCCAGCAGTGAAGGGCACAGGGGGCAAGAGACCCAGTACTTC.

V is TRBV6-2 or TRBV6-3 and J is TRBJ2-5; possibly TRBD2 for D (5 bases). The CDR3 sequence is 14 residues long. Germline V gives CDR1 MNHEY, CDR2 SVGEGT. Trimming took off 0 bases at V and 1 base at J, with 6 bases between the two ends. This CDR3 reads CASSYSEVQETQYF. The DNA for the CDR3 is TGTGCCAGCAGTTACTCGGAGGTCCAAGAGACCCAGTACTTC.

Only a few counts were recorded for this clonotype. This chain connects TRBV7-3 to TRBJ2-1; D remains ambiguous. V lost 1 base to trimming and J lost 6 bases, with 7 bases between them. The CDR3 spans 13 residues. Per the germline V gene, CDR1 is SGHTA and CDR2 is FQGTGA. CDR3 in DNA: TGTGCCAGCAGCTTAAATTCCCCCAATGAGCAGTTCTTC. Its protein product is CASSLNSPNEQFF.

This clonotype was observed once. The chain combines TRBV5-1 with TRBJ2-3; 9 nucleotides align to TRBD2. After removal of 6 bases from V and 1 base from J, the junction contained 12 bases not matched to a gene. The CDR3 is 17 residues long. The germline V gene encodes CDR1 SGHRS and CDR2 YFSETQ. For the CDR3, the DNA is TGCGCCAGCACTTTGGGGGGTAGCGGGAGCCGCACAGATACGCAGTATTTT. The encoded protein is CASTLGGSGSRTDTQYF.

The CDR3 loop is CASSAQGSGVGTGELFF. The CDR3 region has the DNA TGTGCCAGCAGCGCCCAAGGTTCAGGTGTTGGCACCGGGGAGCTGTTTTTT. The rearrangement links TRBV11-2 to TRBJ2-2; the D is unclear. The germline V and J ends were trimmed by 5 bases and 4 bases, with 20 bases remaining between them. This CDR3 region has 17 residues. CDR1 and CDR2 from the germline V gene are SGHAT and FQNNGV.

This clonotype came up a few times. The CDR3 sequence is CASSVGLVNQPQHF. The CDR3 coding sequence is TGTGCCAGCAGCGTAGGTCTCGTAAATCAGCCCCAGCATTTT. The chain links TRBV9 to TRBJ1-5; D is uncertain. V was shortened by 0 bases and J by 4 bases, with 8 bases between the two germline ends. CDR3 length equals 14 residues. Germline loops: CDR1 SGDLS, CDR2 YYNGEE.

The V and J genes are TRBV7-9 and TRBJ2-5; D may be TRBD1 (5 bases). This CDR3 is built from 14 residues. V was cut by 4 bases and J by 0 bases, with 9 bases left in between. CDR1 is SEHNR, CDR2 FQNEAQ, per germline (reference sequence). CDR3 amino acids: CASSYPGYQETQYF. The DNA of the CDR3 is TGTGCCAGCAGCTATCCAGGGTACCAAGAGACCCAGTACTTC. Full variable domain (rest looked up from reference TRBV7-9 and TRBJ2-5): DTGVSQNPRHKITKRGQNVTFRCDPISEHNRLYWYRQTLGQGPEFLTYFQNEAQLEKSRLLSDRFSAERPKGSFSTLEIQRTEQGDSAMYLCASSYPGYQETQYFGPGTRLLVL.

The chain has TRBV7-9 and TRBJ2-7; 11 bases map to TRBD2. The trim removed 3 bases at V and 6 bases at J, leaving 13 bases unmatched. The CDR3 is 17 residues long. The germline V gene encodes CDR1 SEHNR and CDR2 FQNEAQ (reference sequence). The CDR3 coding sequence is TGTGCCAGCAGCTTGTTAGCGGGAGGGCCTTCCAGAGGCGAGCAGTACTTC. Amino acids: CASSLLAGGPSRGEQYF.

V and J are TRBV7-9 and TRBJ1-1; TRBD1 aligns across 7 bases. Germline V lookup: CDR1 SEHNR, CDR2 FQNEAQ (reference sequence). Unmatched junction bases numbered 9, after V lost 5 bases and J lost 6 bases. The CDR3 consists of 14 residues. The CDR3 loop reads CASSRQGREAEAFF. The DNA for the CDR3 is TGTGCCAGCAGCCGACAGGGAAGGGAGGCTGAAGCTTTCTTT.